The 26 T cell receptor beta chains below were found in one sample sequenced in a study of blood T cell repertoires in COVID-19. Clones were read by immunoSEQ multiplex PCR, and TCRdb kept only the in-frame ones, dropping some. Among roughly 230,000 clones listed, around 83% were seen once. Material for sequencing was peripheral blood. The receptors come from a man between 40 and 49 years old with active or convalescent COVID-19.

This clone has just one count. CDR3 bases: TGTGCCAGCAGCAAAAAACCGACAGCCCCCCAATGGTTCACTGAAGCTTTCTTT. Its protein is CASSKKPTAPQWFTEAFF. This rearrangement joins TRBV21-1 to TRBJ1-1; the D call TRBD1 from the table was never checked on the DNA. TRBV21-1 counts as a pseudogene. The CDR3 is 18 residues long.

The chain is built from TRBV5-5 and TRBJ2-5; no firm D call. V lost 6 bases and J lost 5, with 11 bases in between. Per the germline V gene, CDR1 is SGHKS and CDR2 is YYEKEE (reference sequence). CDR3 length: 12 amino acids. CDR3 in DNA: TGTGCCAGCAACAATTTGGTGGAGACCCAGTACTTC. Protein sequence: CASNNLVETQYF.

The J gene is TRBJ2-1, the V gene TRBV11-2, with D possibly TRBD2 on 6 matching bases. The CDR3 is made up of 16 amino acids. The germline CDR1 and CDR2 sequences are SGHAT and FQNNGV. V dropped 5 bases and J dropped 6 bases, with 20 bases sitting between them. For the CDR3, the DNA is TGTGCCAGCAGCCCCCTCCCCGGGACTCTGCCCAATGAGCAGTTCTTC. Protein: CASSPLPGTLPNEQFF. Full variable domain (remainder filled in from reference TRBV11-2 and TRBJ2-1): EAGVAQSPRYKIIEKRQSVAFWCNPISGHATLYWYQQILGQGPKLLIQFQNNGVVDDSQLPKDRFSAERLKGVDSTLKIQPAKLEDSAVYLCASSPLPGTLPNEQFFGPGTRLTVL.

This clone occurred a few times. The genes are TRBV3-1 (or the pseudogene TRBV3-2) and TRBJ1-2; perhaps TRBD1 as D (6 bases). Trimming shortened V by 6 bases and J by 5 bases, and 22 bases separated the two germline ends. The CDR3 spans 16 residues. Looked up from germline, CDR1 is LGHDT and CDR2 is YNNKEL (reference sequence). CDR3 DNA sequence: TGTGCCAGCAGACACGGGCTGAATACAGGGTATTATGGCTACACCTTC. Its translation is CASRHGLNTGYYGYTF.

V gene TRBV12-5 combines with J gene TRBJ1-2; no reliable D call. The germline gives CDR1 LGHNT, CDR2 FRNRAP. CDR3 length equals 16 residues. V was trimmed by 4 bases and J by 4 bases, leaving 19 bases between them. CDR3 sequence: CASGSYPVALGYGYTF. In DNA, the CDR3 is TGTGCTAGTGGTTCGTACCCGGTAGCCCTGGGCTATGGCTACACCTTC.

This rearrangement joins TRBV11-3 to TRBJ2-3, with TRBD1 matching 8 bases. J was trimmed by 0 bases and V by 2 bases; bases with no gene match: 10. The CDR3 is 18 amino acids. CDR1 and CDR2 from the germline V gene are SGHNT and YENEEA. CDR3 loop: CASSLRQGRSLSTDTQYF. In nucleotides, the CDR3 is TGTGCCAGCAGCTTACGACAGGGGAGATCCTTAAGCACAGATACGCAGTATTTT.

The chain couples TRBV24-1 to TRBJ2-6; D uncertain. This CDR3 is built from 15 residues. V was shortened by 4 bases and J by 1 base, with 7 bases between the two germline ends. CDR1 and CDR2 from the germline V gene are KGHDR and SFDVKD. DNA of the CDR3: TGTGCCACCAGTGACCAAAAATCTGGGGCCAACGTCCTGACTTTC. Protein product: CATSDQKSGANVLTF.

The genes are TRBV10-3 and TRBJ1-3; 9 nucleotides match TRBD1. Germline CDR1 ENHRY, CDR2 SYGVKD. The CDR3 is 15 residues long. The J segment lost 3 bases and the V segment lost 6 bases, leaving 6 bases of the junction unmatched. The CDR3 loop reads CAIRTGGSDGNTIYF. The CDR3 DNA reads TGTGCCATCAGGACAGGGGGTTCGGATGGAAACACCATATATTTT.

The genes are TRBV10-2 and TRBJ2-3, with 10 bases matching TRBD2. Germline CDR1 WSHSY, CDR2 SAAADI. The CDR3 totals 15 residues. The trim removed 6 bases at V and 5 bases at J, leaving 8 bases unmatched. CDR3 protein: CASSGSGGEGDTQYF. CDR3 nucleotides: TGCGCCAGCAGCGGAAGCGGGGGGGAGGGAGATACGCAGTATTTT.

V is TRBV7-8 and J is TRBJ1-6; D ambiguous. CDR1 is SGHVS, CDR2 FQNEAQ, per germline. The CDR3 runs to 16 residues. Trimming cost V 5 bases and J 4 bases, with 15 bases left between them. CDR3 coding DNA: TGTGCCAGCAGCCCAGGCATAAAACCTTATAATTCACCCCTCCACTTT. This gives the protein CASSPGIKPYNSPLHF.

The rearrangement links TRBV12-3 or TRBV12-4 to TRBJ2-1, with D perhaps matching TRBD2 (6 bases). The germline V and J ends were trimmed by 5 bases and 9 bases, with 14 bases remaining between them. The CDR3 runs 13 residues. In DNA, the CDR3 is TGTGCCAGCAGTCGGGACTCCCTTAGTGAGCAGTTCTTC. Translation gives CASSRDSLSEQFF.

This chain joins TRBV28 and TRBJ2-7; 12 bases line up with TRBD1. Germline CDR1 is MDHEN and CDR2 is SYDVKM. The CDR3 is made up of 12 amino acids. Trimming took 5 bases from V and 12 from J; bases not matched to a gene: 5. The CDR3 DNA reads as TGTGCCAGCAGTCTACGGGACAGGGGGCCGTACTTC. Protein: CASSLRDRGPYF.

The J gene is TRBJ1-2, the V gene TRBV4-3; 11 bases are a match to TRBD1. The CDR3 runs to 15 residues. The V segment lost 0 bases and the J segment 6 bases; nucleotides outside the gene matches: 3. Germline V gives CDR1 LGHNA, CDR2 YSLEER. Here the CDR3 reads CASSQEGDRGDGYTF. CDR3 DNA sequence: TGCGCCAGCAGCCAAGAAGGGGACAGGGGGGATGGCTACACCTTC.

The chain couples TRBV27 to TRBJ2-2; TRBD1 is a possible D gene (6 bases). There are 15 residues in the CDR3. V shed 3 bases and J shed 6 bases, with 14 bases lying between them. The germline CDR1 and CDR2 sequences are MNHEY and SMNVEV (reference sequence). DNA for the CDR3: TGTGCCAGCAGTTTTGTCCCTTCAGGGGCCGGGGAGCTGTTTTTT. Encoded protein: CASSFVPSGAGELFF.

V and J are TRBV5-1 and TRBJ2-3; 10 nucleotides agree with TRBD1. This CDR3 spans 17 amino acids. Germline CDR1 and CDR2: SGHRS and YFSETQ. V shed 2 bases, J shed 4 bases, and the junction held 10 bases outside the gene matches. The CDR3 region has the DNA TGCGCCAGCAGCTTTACGATGGGACAGGGGATTTCAGATACGCAGTATTTT. Amino acid sequence: CASSFTMGQGISDTQYF.

This chain joins TRBV7-9 and TRBJ2-7; D ambiguous. Trimming removed 5 bases from V and 0 bases from J, with 5 bases in between. The CDR3 consists of 12 residues. Germline V CDR1 and CDR2: SEHNR, FQNEAQ (reference sequence). CDR3 loop: CASSGSSYEQYF. In nucleotides, the CDR3 is TGTGCCAGCAGCGGTAGCTCCTACGAGCAGTACTTC.

V and J are TRBV29-1 and TRBJ1-1; D is possibly TRBD1 (6 bases). Trimming left V 3 bases short and J 6 bases short, with 14 bases between. Germline loops: CDR1 SQVTM, CDR2 ANQGSEA. This CDR3 contains 13 residues. DNA for the CDR3: TGCAGCGTTGATAGGGGGACCAGGTCTGAAGCTTTCTTT. This encodes CSVDRGTRSEAFF.

This clone appeared a few times. The rearrangement joins TRBV19 to TRBJ2-7, with D possibly matching TRBD1 (6 bases). Germline V CDR1 and CDR2: LNHDA, SQIVND (reference sequence). V was shortened by 5 bases and J by 6 bases, with 14 bases between the two germline ends. The CDR3 contains 13 residues. CDR3 coding DNA: TGTGCCAGTAGTCCCAGGGGAAGGCTCGAGCAGTACTTC. This sequence encodes CASSPRGRLEQYF.

The gene calls are TRBV24-1 and TRBJ2-3; D is perhaps TRBD1 (5 bases). Germline V gene lookup returns CDR1 KGHDR and CDR2 SFDVKD. V lost 3 bases and J 0 bases, leaving 18 bases between the germline ends. CDR3 length equals 18 residues. Here the CDR3 reads CATSDDSTSRTSTDTQYF. Written as DNA, the CDR3 is TGTGCCACCAGTGATGACAGCACAAGCCGTACTAGCACAGATACGCAGTATTTT.

This chain joins TRBV5-4 and TRBJ1-1, with D possibly matching TRBD1 (5 bases). CDR3 size: 13 residues. V was clipped by 4 bases and J by 6 bases, with 13 bases between them. Germline V gene data show CDR1 as SGHNT and CDR2 as YYREEE (reference sequence). CDR3 nucleotides: TGTGCCAGCAGCACGGGGGTGGTTCCTGAAGCTTTCTTT. This codes for CASSTGVVPEAFF.

This clone was seen at least ten times. The V call is TRBV2, the J call TRBJ1-4; 9 bases are shared with TRBD1. Unmatched junction bases numbered 10, after V lost 6 bases and J lost 8 bases. CDR1 and CDR2 from the germline V gene are SNHLY and FYNNEI. The CDR3 is made up of 15 amino acids. The CDR3 region has the DNA TGTGCCAGCAGGCGCGATGACAGGGGGAACGAAAAACTGTTTTTT. As protein: CASRRDDRGNEKLFF.

The chain uses TRBV10-1 and TRBJ1-1; D possibly corresponds to TRBD1 (5 bases). Germline V CDR1 and CDR2: WNHNN, SYGVQD (reference sequence). V was clipped by 6 bases and J by 4 bases, with 15 bases between them. This CDR3 comprises 14 residues. CDR3: CASSIRVVGTEAFF. The CDR3 nucleotides read TGCGCCAGCAGCATCAGGGTGGTCGGCACTGAAGCTTTCTTT.

This clone was detected once. The rearrangement joins TRBV16 to TRBJ1-6; possibly TRBD1 for D (6 bases). V was pared by 4 bases and J by 7 bases, with 14 bases between. Per the germline V gene, CDR1 is KGHSY and CDR2 is FQNENV. The CDR3 extends over 15 amino acids. The CDR3, as DNA: TGTGCCAGCAGCCGGGGACAAGGGTTCAATTCACCCCTCCACTTT. This sequence encodes CASSRGQGFNSPLHF.

This clone has a handful of counts. CDR3 sequence reads: CAWRGQGIEQYF. The CDR3 bases are TGTGCCTGGAGAGGACAGGGCATCGAGCAGTACTTC. V gene TRBV30 combines with J gene TRBJ2-7; 8 bases align to TRBD1. Trimming took 3 bases from V and 6 from J; bases not matched to a gene: 4. This CDR3 contains 12 residues. Per germline, CDR1 GTSNPN and CDR2 SVGIG (reference sequence).

This sequence joins TRBV10-3 and TRBJ1-1; 8 bases fit TRBD1. The junction had 7 bases not matched to a gene; V was cut back by 10 bases and J by 0 bases. Per germline, CDR1 ENHRY and CDR2 SYGVKD. The CDR3 loop spans 14 amino acids. CDR3 loop: CATWTGMMNTEAFF. The CDR3 bases are TGTGCCACCTGGACAGGGATGATGAACACTGAAGCTTTCTTT.

The chain links TRBV5-6 to TRBJ2-1, with D possibly being TRBD2 (5 bases). Trimming removed 4 bases from V and 10 bases from J, with 12 bases in between. Germline lookup yields CDR1 SGHDT and CDR2 YYEEEE. The CDR3 has 12 residues. This CDR3 reads CASSTRLGEQFF. The DNA for the CDR3 is TGTGCCAGCAGCACTAGGTTAGGGGAGCAGTTCTTC.